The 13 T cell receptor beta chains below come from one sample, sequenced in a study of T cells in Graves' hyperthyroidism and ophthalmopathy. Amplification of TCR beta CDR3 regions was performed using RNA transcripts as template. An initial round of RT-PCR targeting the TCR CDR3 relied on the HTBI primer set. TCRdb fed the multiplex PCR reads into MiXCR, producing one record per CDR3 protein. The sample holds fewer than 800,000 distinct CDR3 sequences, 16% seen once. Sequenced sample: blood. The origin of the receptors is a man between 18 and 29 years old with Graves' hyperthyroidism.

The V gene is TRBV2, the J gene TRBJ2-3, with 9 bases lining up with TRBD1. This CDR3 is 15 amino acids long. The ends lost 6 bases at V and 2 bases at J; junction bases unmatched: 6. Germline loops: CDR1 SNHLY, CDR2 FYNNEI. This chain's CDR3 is CASRRTGVLTDTQYF. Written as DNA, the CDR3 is TGTGCCAGCAGGAGGACAGGGGTTCTCACAGATACGCAGTATTTT.

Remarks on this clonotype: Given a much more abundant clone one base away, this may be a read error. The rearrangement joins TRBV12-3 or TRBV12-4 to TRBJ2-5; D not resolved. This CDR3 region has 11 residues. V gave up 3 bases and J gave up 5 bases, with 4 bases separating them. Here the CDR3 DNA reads TGTGCCAGCAGTTTTTGGGAGACCCAGTACTTC. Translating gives CASSFWETQYF.

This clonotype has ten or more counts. The CDR3 reads CASSRRVRYRGDEQYF. The CDR3 DNA is TGCGCCAGCAGCCGGCGGGTGCGGTACCGAGGCGACGAGCAGTACTTC. The genes are TRBV5-1 and TRBJ2-7; the D gene is possibly TRBD2 (5 bases). The V end was cut by 4 bases, the J end by 5 bases, with 22 bases between. The CDR3 totals 16 residues. Looked up from germline, CDR1 is SGHRS and CDR2 is YFSETQ.

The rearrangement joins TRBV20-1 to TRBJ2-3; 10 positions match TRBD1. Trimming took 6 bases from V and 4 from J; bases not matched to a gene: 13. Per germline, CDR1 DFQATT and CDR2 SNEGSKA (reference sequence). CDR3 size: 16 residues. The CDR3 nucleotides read TGCAGTGCAATGACAGGGGGCTCGCATTCACCAGATACGCAGTATTTT. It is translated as CSAMTGGSHSPDTQYF.

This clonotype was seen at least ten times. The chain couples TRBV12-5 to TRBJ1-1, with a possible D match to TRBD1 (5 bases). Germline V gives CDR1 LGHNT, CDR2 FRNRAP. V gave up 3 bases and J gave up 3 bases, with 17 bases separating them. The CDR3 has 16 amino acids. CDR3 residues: CASGFLSVRGDTEAFF. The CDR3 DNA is TGTGCTAGTGGTTTCCTCTCGGTAAGGGGCGACACTGAAGCTTTCTTT.

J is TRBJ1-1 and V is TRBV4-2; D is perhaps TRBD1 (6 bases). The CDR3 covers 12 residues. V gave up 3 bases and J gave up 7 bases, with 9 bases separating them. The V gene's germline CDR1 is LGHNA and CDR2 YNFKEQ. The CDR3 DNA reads TGTGCCAGCAGCCATGACAGGTTTGAAGCTTTCTTT. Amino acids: CASSHDRFEAFF.

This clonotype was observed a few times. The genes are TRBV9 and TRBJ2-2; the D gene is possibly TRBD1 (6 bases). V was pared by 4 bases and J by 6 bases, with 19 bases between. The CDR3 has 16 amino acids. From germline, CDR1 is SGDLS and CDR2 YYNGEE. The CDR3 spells CASSHSRGPSPGELFF. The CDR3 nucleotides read TGTGCCAGCAGCCACTCCAGGGGCCCATCACCCGGGGAGCTGTTTTTT.

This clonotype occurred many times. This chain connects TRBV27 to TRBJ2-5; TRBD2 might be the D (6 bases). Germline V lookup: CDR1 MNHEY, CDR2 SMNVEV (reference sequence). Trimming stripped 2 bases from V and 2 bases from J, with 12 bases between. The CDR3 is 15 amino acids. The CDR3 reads CASSLRRVSQETQYF. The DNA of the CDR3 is TGTGCCAGCAGTTTACGGAGGGTATCACAAGAGACCCAGTACTTC.

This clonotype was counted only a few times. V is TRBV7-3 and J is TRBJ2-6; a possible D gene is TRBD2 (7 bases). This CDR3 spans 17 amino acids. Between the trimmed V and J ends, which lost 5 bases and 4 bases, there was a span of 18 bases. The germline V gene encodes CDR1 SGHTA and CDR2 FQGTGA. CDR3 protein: CASSPRGGAGGANVLTF. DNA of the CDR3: TGTGCCAGCAGCCCAAGGGGGGGGGCCGGCGGGGCCAACGTCCTGACTTTC.

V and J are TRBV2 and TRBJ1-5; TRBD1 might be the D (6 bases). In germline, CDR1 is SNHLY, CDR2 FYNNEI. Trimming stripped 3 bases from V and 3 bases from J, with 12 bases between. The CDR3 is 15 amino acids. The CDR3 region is CASSDQGLDNQPQHF. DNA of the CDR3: TGTGCCAGCAGTGACCAGGGGCTGGACAATCAGCCCCAGCATTTT.

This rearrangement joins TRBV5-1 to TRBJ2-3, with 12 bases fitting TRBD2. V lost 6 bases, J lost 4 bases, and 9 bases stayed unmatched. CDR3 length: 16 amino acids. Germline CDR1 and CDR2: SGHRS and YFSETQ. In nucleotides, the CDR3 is TGCGCCAGCACTTTCGGACTAGCGGGGACTTCAGATACGCAGTATTTT. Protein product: CASTFGLAGTSDTQYF. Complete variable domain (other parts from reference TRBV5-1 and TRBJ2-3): KAGVTQTPRYLIKTRGQQVTLSCSPISGHRSVSWYQQTPGQGLQFLFEYFSETQRNKGNFPGRFSGRQFSNSRSEMNVSTLELGDSALYLCASTFGLAGTSDTQYFGPGTRLTVL.

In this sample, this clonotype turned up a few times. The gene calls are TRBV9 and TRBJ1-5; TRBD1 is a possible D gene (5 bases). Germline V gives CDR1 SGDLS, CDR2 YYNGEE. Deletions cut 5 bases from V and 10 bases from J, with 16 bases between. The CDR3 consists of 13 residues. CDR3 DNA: TGTGCCAGCAGTTCCGGGGCATTCGACCCCCAGCATTTT. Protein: CASSSGAFDPQHF.

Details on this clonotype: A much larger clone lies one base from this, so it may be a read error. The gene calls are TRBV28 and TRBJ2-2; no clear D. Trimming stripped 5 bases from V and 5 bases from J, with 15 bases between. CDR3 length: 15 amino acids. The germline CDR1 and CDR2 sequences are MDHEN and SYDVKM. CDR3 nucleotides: TGTGCCAGCAGTCATCTCTTGGAGCCGACCGGGGAGCTGTTTTTT. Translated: CASSHLLEPTGELFF.